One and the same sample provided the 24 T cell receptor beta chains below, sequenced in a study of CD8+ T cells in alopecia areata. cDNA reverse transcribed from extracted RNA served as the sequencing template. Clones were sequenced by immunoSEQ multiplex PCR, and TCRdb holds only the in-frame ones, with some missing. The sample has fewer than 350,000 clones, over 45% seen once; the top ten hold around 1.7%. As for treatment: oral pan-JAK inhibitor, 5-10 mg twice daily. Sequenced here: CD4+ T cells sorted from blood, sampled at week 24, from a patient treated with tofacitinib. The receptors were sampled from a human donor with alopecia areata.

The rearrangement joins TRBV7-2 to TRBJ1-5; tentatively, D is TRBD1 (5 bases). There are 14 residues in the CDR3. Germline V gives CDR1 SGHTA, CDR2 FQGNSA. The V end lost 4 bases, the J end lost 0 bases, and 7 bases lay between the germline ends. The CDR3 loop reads CASSSTDSNQPQHF. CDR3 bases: TGTGCCAGCAGCTCGACAGATAGCAATCAGCCCCAGCATTTT.

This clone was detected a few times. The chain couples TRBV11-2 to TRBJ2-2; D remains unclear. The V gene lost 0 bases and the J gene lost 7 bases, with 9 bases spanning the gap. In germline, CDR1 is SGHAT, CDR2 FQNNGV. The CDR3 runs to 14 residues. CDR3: CASSLDRGSGELFF. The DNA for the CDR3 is TGTGCCAGCAGCTTAGACCGTGGCAGCGGGGAGCTGTTTTTT.

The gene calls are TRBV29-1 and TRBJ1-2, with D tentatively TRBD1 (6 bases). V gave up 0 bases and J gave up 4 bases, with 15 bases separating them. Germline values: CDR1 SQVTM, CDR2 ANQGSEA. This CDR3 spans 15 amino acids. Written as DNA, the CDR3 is TGCAGCGTTGAAGAGGGGGGCGCTGTCGGCTATGGCTACACCTTC. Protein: CSVEEGGAVGYGYTF. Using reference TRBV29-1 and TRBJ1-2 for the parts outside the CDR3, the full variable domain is SAVISQKPSRDICQRGTSLTIQCQVDSQVTMMFWYRQQPGQSLTLIATANQGSEATYESGFVIDKFPISRPNLTFSTLTVSNMSPEDSSIYLCSVEEGGAVGYGYTFGSGTRLTVV.

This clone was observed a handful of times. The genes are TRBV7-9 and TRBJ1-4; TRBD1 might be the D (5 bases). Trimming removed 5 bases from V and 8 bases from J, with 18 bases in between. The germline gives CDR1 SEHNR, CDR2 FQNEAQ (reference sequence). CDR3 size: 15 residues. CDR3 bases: TGTGCCAGCAGCCAGTCGGGGGTCAAGGGCGAAAAACTGTTTTTT. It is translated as CASSQSGVKGEKLFF.

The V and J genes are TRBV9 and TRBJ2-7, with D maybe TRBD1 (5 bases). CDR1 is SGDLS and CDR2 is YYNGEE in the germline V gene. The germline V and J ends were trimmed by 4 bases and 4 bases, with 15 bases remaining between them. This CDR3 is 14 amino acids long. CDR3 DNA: TGTGCCAGCAGCATCAGTAGGGCAGGGTACGAGCAGTACTTC. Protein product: CASSISRAGYEQYF.

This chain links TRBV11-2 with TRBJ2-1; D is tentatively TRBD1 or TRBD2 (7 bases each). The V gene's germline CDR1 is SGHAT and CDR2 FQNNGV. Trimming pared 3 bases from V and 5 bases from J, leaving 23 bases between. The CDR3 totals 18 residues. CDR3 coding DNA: TGTGCCAGCAGCTTGGGGCGTGTGTTCCCAGGGGGGGACAATGAGCAGTTCTTC. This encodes CASSLGRVFPGGDNEQFF. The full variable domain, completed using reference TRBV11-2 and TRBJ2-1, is EAGVAQSPRYKIIEKRQSVAFWCNPISGHATLYWYQQILGQGPKLLIQFQNNGVVDDSQLPKDRFSAERLKGVDSTLKIQPAKLEDSAVYLCASSLGRVFPGGDNEQFFGPGTRLTVL.

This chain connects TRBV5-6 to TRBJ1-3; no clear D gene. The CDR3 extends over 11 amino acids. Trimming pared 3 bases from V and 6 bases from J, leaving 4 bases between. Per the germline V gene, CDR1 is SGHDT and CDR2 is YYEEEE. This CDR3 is CASSSVNTIYF. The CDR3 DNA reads TGTGCCAGCAGCTCCGTAAACACCATATATTTT.

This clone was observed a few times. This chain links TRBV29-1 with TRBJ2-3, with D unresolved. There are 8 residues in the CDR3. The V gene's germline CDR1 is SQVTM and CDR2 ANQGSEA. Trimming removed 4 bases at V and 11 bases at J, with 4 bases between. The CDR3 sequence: CSVVGQYF. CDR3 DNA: TGCAGCGTTGTGGGGCAGTATTTT.

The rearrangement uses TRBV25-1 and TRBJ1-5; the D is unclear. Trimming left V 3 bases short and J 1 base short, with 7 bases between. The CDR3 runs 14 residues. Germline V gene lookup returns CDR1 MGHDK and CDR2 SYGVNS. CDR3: CASSDPSSNQPQHF. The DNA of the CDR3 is TGTGCCAGCAGTGATCCGAGCAGCAATCAGCCCCAGCATTTT.

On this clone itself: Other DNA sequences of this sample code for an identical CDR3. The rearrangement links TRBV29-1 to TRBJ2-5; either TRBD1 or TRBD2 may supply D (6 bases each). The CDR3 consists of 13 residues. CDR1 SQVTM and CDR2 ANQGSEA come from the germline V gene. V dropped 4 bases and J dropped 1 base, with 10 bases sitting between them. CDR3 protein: CSVGGGTQETQYF. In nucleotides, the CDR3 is TGCAGCGTTGGAGGGGGGACCCAAGAGACCCAGTACTTC.

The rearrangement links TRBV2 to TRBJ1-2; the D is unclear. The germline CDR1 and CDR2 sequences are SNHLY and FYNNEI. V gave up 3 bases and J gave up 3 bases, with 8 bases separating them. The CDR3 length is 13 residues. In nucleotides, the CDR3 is TGTGCCAGCAGTGACCAAGGCGACTATGGCTACACCTTC. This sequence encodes CASSDQGDYGYTF.

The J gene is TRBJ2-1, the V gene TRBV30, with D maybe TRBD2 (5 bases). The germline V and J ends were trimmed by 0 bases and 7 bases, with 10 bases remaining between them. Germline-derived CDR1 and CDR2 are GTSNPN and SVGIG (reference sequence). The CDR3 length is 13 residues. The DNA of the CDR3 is TGTGCCTGGAGTGTACGTTCGGGGAATGAGCAGTTCTTC. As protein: CAWSVRSGNEQFF.

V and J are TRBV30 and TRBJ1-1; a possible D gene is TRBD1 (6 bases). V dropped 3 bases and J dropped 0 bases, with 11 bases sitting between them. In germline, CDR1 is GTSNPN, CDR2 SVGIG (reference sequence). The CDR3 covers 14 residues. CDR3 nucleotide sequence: TGTGCCTGGAGCAGGGGAGGGATGAACACTGAAGCTTTCTTT. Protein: CAWSRGGMNTEAFF.

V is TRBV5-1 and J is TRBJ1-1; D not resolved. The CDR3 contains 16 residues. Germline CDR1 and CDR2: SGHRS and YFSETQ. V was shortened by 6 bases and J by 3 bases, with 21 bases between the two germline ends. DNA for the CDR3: TGCGCCAGCACCCTGGAAGGCGTCGGCAGCTACACTGAAGCTTTCTTT. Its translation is CASTLEGVGSYTEAFF.

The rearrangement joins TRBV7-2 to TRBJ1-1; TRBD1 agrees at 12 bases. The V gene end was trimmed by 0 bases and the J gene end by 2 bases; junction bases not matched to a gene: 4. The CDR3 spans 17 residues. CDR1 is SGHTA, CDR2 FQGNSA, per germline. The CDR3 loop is CASSLARGTGGNTEAFF. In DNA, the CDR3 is TGTGCCAGCAGCTTAGCGAGAGGGACAGGGGGCAACACTGAAGCTTTCTTT.

The CDR3 DNA sequence: TGTGCCTGGAACCCTGGCAGGATGAACACCGGGGAGCTGTTTTTT. Translation: CAWNPGRMNTGELFF. The rearrangement uses TRBV30 and TRBJ2-2; no clear D gene. CDR3 length equals 15 residues. V lost 4 bases and J lost 1, with 13 bases in between. Germline CDR1 reads GTSNPN; CDR2 reads SVGIG (reference sequence).

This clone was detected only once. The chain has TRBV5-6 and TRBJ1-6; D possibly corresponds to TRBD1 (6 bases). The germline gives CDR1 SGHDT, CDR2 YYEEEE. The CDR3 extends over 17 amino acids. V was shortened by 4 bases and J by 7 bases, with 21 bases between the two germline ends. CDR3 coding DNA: TGTGCCAGCAGCACGTGGGGGCGGGGAGGCACAAATTCACCCCTCCACTTT. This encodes CASSTWGRGGTNSPLHF.

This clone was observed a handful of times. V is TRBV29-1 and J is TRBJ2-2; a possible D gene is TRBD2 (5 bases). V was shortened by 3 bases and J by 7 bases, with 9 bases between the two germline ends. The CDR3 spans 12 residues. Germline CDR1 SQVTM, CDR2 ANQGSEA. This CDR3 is CSVDPAGGELFF. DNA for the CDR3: TGCAGCGTTGACCCCGCGGGCGGGGAGCTGTTTTTT.

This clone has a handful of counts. Here the CDR3 DNA reads TGTGCCAGCACGGCGACAGGGGTCTACGAGCAGTACTTC. Protein sequence: CASTATGVYEQYF. The chain joins TRBV11-2 to TRBJ2-7; 8 bases fit TRBD1. Germline-derived CDR1 and CDR2 are SGHAT and FQNNGV. Germline trimming cut 7 bases from V and 3 bases from J; bases unmatched to any gene: 5. This CDR3 contains 13 residues. The entire variable domain, with the rest obtained from reference TRBV11-2 and TRBJ2-7, is as follows: EAGVAQSPRYKIIEKRQSVAFWCNPISGHATLYWYQQILGQGPKLLIQFQNNGVVDDSQLPKDRFSAERLKGVDSTLKIQPAKLEDSAVYLCASTATGVYEQYFGPGTRLTVT.

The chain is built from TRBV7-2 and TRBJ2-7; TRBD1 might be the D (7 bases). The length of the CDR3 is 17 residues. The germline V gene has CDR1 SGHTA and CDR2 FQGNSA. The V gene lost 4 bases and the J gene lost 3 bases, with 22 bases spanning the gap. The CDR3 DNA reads TGTGCCAGCAGCTCTCGGGGGTCCGAGGGGGCTATCTACGAGCAGTACTTC. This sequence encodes CASSSRGSEGAIYEQYF.

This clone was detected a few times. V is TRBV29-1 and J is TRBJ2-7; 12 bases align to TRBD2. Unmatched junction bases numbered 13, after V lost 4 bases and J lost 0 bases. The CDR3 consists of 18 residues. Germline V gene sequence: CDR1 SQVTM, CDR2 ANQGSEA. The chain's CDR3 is CSVVSVLAGGQSSYEQYF. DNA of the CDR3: TGCAGCGTTGTTTCGGTACTAGCGGGGGGCCAGAGCTCCTACGAGCAGTACTTC.

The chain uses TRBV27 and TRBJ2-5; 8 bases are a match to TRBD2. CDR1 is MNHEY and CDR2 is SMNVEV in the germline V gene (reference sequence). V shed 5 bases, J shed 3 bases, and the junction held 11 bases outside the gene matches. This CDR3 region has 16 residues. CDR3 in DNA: TGTGCCAGCAGTCCCTCGCCAGCGGGGGTGGAAGAGACCCAGTACTTC. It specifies CASSPSPAGVEETQYF.

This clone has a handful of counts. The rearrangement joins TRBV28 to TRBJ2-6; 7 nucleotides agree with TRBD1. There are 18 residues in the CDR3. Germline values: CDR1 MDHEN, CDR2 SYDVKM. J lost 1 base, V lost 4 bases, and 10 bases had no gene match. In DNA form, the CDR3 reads TGTGCCAGCAGTTCTCCGAGAGGGGGCAAGTCTGGGGCCAACGTCCTGACTTTC. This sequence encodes CASSSPRGGKSGANVLTF.

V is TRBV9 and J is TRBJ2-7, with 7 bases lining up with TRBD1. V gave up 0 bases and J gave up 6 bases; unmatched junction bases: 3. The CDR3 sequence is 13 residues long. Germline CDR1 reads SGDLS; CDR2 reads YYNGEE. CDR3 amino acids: CASSVEGGVEQYF. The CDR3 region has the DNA TGTGCCAGCAGCGTAGAAGGGGGCGTCGAGCAGTACTTC.